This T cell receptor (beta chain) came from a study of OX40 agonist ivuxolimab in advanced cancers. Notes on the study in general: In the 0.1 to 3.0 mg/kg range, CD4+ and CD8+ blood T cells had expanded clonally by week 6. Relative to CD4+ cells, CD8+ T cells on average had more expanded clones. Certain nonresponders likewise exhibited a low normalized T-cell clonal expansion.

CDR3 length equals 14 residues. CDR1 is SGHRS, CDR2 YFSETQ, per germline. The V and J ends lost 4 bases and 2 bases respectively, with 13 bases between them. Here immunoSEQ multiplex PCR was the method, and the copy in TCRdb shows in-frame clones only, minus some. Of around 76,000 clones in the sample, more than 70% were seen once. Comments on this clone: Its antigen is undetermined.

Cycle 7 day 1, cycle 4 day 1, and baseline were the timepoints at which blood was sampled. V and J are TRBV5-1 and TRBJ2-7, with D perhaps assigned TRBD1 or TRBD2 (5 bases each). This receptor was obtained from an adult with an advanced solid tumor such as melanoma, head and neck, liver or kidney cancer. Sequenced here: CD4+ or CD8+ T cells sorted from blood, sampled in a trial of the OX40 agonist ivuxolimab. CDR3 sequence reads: CASSPSGRTYEQYF. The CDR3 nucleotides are TGCGCCAGCAGCCCCTCGGGACGTACCTACGAGCAGTACTTC.